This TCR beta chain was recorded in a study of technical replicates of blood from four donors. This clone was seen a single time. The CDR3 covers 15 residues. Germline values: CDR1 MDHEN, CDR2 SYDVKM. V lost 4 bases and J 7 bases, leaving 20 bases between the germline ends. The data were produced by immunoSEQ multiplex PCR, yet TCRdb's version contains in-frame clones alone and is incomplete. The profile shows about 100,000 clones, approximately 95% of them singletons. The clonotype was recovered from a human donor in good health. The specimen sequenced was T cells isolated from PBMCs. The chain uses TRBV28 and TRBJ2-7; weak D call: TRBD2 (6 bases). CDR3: CASSSLPGGVEEQYF. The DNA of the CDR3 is TGTGCCAGCAGTTCACTACCCGGAGGGGTTGAGGAGCAGTACTTC.